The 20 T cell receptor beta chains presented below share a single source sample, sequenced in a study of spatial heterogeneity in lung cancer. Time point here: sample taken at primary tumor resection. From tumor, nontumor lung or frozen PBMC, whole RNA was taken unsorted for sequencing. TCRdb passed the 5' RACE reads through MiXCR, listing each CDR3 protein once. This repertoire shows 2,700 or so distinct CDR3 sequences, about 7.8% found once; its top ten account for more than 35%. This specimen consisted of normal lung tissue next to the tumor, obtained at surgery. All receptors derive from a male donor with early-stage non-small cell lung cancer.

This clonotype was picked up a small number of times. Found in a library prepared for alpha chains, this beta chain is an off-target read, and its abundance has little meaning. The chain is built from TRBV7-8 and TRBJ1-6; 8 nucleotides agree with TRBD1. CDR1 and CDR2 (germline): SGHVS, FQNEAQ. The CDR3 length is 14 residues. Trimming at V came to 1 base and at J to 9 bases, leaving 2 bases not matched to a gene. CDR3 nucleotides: TGTGCCAGCAGCTTAGGACAGGGGACTTCACCCCTCCACTTT. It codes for CASSLGQGTSPLHF.

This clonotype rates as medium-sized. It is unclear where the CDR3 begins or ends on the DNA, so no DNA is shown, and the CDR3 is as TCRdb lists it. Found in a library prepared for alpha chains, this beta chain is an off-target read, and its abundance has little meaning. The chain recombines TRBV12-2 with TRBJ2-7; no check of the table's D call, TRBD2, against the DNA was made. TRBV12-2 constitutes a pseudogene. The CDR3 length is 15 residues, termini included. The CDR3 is CASHVVAGGISEQYF.

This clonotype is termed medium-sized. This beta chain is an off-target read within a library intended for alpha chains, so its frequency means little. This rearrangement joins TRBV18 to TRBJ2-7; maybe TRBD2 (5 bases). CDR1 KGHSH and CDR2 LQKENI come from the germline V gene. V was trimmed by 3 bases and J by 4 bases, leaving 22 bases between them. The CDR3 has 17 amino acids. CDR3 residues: CASSPAILRARPYEQYF. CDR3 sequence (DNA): TGTGCCAGCTCACCGGCCATCCTGAGGGCCCGCCCTTACGAGCAGTACTTC.

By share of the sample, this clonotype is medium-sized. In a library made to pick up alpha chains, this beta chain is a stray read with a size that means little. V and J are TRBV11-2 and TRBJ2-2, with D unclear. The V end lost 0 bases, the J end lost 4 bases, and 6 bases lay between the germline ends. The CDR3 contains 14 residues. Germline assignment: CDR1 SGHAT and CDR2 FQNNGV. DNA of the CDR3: TGTGCCAGCAGCTTAGAGGGCCTCACCGGGGAGCTGTTTTTT. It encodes CASSLEGLTGELFF.

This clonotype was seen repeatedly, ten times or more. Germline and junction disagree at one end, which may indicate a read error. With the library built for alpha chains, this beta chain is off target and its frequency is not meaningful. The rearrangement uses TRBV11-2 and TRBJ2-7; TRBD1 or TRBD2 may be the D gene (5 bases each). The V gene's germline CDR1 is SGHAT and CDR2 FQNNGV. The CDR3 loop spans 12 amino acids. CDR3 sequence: CASSPGTGPPDF. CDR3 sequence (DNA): TGTGCCAGCAGTCCCGGGACGGGCCCTCCAGACTTC. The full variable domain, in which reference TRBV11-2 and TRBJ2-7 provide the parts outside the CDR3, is EAGVAQSPRYKIIEKRQSVAFWCNPISGHATLYWYQQILGQGPKLLIQFQNNGVVDDSQLPKDRFSAERLKGVDSTLKIQPAKLEDSAVYLCASSPGTGPPDFGPGTRLTVT.

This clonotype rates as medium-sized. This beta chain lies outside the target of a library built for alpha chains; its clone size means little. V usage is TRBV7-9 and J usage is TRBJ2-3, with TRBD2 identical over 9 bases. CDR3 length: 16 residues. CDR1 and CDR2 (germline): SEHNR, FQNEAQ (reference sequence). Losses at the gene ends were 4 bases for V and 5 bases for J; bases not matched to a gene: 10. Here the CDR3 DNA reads TGTGCCAGCAGCTCCCAGCGGGAGGACAGTGGAGATACGCAGTATTTT. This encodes CASSSQREDSGDTQYF.

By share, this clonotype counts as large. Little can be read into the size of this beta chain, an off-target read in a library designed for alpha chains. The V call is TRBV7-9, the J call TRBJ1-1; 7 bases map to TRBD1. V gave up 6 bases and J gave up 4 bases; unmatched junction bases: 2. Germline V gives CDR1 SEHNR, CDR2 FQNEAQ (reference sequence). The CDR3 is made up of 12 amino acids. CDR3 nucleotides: TGTGCCAGCAGAGGGACAGCCACTGAAGCTTTCTTT. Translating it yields CASRGTATEAFF.

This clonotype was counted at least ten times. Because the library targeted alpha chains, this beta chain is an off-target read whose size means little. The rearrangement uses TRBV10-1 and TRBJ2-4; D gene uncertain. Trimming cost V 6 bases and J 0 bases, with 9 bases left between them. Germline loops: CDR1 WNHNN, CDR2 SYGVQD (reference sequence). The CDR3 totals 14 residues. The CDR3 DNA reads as TGCGCCAGCAGGTCGGGTGTAGCCAAAAACATTCAGTACTTC. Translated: CASRSGVAKNIQYF.

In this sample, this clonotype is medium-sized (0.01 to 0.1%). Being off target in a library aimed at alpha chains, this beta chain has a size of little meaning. In DNA form, the CDR3 reads TGTGCCAGCGCCCCGCCCGGGACCAGGGCCGGGGAGCTGTTTTTT. This encodes CASAPPGTRAGELFF. The rearrangement links TRBV12-3 or TRBV12-4 to TRBJ2-2; D may match TRBD1 or TRBD2 (5 bases each). The CDR3 spans 15 residues. The V end lost 8 bases, the J end lost 6 bases, and 19 bases lay between the germline ends.

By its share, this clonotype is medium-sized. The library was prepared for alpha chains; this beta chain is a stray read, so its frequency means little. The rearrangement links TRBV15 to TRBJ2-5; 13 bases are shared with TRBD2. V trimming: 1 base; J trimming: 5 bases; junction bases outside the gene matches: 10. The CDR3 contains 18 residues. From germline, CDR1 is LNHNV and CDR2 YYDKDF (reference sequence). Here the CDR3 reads CATSRGQTSGRLGETQYF. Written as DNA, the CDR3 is TGTGCCACCAGCAGAGGGCAGACTAGCGGGAGGTTGGGTGAGACCCAGTACTTC.

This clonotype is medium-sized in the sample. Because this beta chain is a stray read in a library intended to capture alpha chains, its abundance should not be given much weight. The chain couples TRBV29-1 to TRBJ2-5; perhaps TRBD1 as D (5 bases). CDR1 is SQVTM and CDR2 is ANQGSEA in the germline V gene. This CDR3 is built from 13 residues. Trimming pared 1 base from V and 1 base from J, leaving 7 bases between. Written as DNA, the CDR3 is TGCAGCGTTGAAGGGGGCAGCCAAGAGACCCAGTACTTC. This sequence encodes CSVEGGSQETQYF.

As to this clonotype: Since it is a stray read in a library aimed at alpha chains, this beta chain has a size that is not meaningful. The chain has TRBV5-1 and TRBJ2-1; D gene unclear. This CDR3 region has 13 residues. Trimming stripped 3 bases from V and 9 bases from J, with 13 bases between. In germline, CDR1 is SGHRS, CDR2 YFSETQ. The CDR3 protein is CASSWMGGSEQFF. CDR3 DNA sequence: TGCGCCAGCAGCTGGATGGGTGGCAGTGAGCAGTTCTTC.

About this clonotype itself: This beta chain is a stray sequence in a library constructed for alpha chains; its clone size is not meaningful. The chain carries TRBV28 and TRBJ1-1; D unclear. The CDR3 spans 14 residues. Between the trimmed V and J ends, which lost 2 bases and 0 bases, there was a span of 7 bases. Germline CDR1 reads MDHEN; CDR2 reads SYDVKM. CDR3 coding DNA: TGTGCCAGCAGTTTAACCGGGCTGAACACTGAAGCTTTCTTT. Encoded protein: CASSLTGLNTEAFF.

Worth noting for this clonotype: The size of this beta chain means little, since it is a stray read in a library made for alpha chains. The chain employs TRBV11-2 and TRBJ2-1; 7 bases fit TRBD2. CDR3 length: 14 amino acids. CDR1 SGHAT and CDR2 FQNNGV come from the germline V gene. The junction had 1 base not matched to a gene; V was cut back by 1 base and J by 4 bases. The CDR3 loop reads CASSLALAYNEQFF. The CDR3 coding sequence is TGTGCCAGCAGCTTAGCACTAGCGTACAATGAGCAGTTCTTC.

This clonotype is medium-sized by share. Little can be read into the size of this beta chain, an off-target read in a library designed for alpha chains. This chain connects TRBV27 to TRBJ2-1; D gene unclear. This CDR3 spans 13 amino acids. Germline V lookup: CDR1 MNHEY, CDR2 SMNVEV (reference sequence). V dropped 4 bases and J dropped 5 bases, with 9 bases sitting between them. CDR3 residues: CASSYTENNEQFF. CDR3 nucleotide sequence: TGTGCCAGCAGTTATACAGAGAACAATGAGCAGTTCTTC.

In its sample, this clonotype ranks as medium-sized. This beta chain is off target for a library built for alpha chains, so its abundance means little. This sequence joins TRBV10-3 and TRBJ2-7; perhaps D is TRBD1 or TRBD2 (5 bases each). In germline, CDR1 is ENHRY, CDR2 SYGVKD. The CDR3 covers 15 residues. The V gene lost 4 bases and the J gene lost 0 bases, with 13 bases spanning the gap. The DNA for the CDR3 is TGTGCCATCAGTGTAATGGGACCGAACTCCTACGAGCAGTACTTC. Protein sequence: CAISVMGPNSYEQYF.

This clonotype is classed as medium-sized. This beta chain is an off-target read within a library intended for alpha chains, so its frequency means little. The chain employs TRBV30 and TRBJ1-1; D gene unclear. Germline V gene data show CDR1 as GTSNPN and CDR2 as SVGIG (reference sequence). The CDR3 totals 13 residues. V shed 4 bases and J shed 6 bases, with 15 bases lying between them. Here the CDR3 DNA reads TGTGCCTGGACCCTGGGGAGGATGGCTGAAGCTTTCTTT. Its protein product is CAWTLGRMAEAFF. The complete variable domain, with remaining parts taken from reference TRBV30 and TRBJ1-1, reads SQTIHQWPATLVQPVGSPLSLECTVEGTSNPNLYWYRQAAGRGLQLLFYSVGIGQISSEVPQNLSASRPQDRQFILSSKKLLLSDSGFYLCAWTLGRMAEAFFGQGTRLTVV.

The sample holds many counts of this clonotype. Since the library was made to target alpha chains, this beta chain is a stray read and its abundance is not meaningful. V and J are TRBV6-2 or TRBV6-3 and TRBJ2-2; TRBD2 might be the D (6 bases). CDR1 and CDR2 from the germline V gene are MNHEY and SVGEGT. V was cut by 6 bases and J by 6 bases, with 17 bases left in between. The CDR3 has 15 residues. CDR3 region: CASSWPGGDAGELFF. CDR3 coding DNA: TGTGCCAGCAGCTGGCCCGGAGGGGATGCCGGGGAGCTGTTTTTT.

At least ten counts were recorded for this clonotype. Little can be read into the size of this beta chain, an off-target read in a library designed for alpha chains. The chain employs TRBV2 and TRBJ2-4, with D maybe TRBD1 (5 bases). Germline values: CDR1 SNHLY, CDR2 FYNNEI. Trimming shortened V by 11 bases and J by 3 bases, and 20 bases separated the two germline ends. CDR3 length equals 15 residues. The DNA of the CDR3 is TGTGCCGCAGGGCTAGGTCCTTGGGACAAAAACATTCAGTACTTC. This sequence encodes CAAGLGPWDKNIQYF.

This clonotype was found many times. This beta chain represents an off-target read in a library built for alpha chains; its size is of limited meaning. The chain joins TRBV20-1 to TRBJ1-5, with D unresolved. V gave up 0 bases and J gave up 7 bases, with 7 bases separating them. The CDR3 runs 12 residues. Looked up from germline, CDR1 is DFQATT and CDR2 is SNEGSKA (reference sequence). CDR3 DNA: TGCAGTGCTAGAGATCCAGGCCAGCCCCAGCATTTT. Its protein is CSARDPGQPQHF.